This T cell receptor (beta chain) was found in a study of T cell responses to AZD1222 COVID-19 vaccine. Assay: immunoSEQ multiplex PCR; the TCRdb copy retains only in-frame clones and omits some. The sample consists of approximately 140,000 clones, around 89% of them appearing once. Germline CDR1 and CDR2: MGHRA and YSYEKL. V dropped 1 base and J dropped 0 bases, with 16 bases sitting between them. The CDR3 is 18 residues long. The sequence derives from an adult in good health. This chain connects TRBV4-1 to TRBJ1-3; TRBD1 might be the D (5 bases). The sample in question was peripheral blood, obtained on day 0 of AZD1222 vaccination. The CDR3 sequence: CASSQVRGGVVSGNTIYF. CDR3 in DNA: TGCGCCAGCAGCCAAGTGCGGGGAGGGGTCGTCTCTGGAAACACCATATATTTT.